This T cell receptor (beta chain) is drawn from a study of blood T cell repertoires in COVID-19. Overall study context: Sites across the United States, Italy and Spain contributed samples from acute and convalescent COVID-19. The cDNA or gDNA used as material had been derived from T cells, B-cell-depleted T cells, or PBMCs.

Original data processing: Estimation of nucleated cell counts relied on the amplification of reference gene primers. Assay: immunoSEQ multiplex PCR; the TCRdb copy retains only in-frame clones and omits some. V, J and clone size reflect that table, while D and trimming were determined from the DNA. The sample yields under 20,000 clones, 80% seen once. Input material: peripheral blood. The source is an elderly man with acute or convalescent COVID-19.

The CDR3 region has the DNA TGTGCCATCAGACAGGGGGCCACTGAAGCTTTCTTT. Amino acids: CAIRQGATEAFF. The chain employs TRBV10-3 and TRBJ1-1; 9 nucleotides match TRBD1. The germline CDR1 and CDR2 sequences are ENHRY and SYGVKD. This CDR3 has 12 amino acids. With 6 bases clipped from V and 4 bases from J, the junction kept 0 bases outside the gene matches.